Listed below are T cell receptor beta chains from one sample, sequenced in a study of PD-L1 blockade in urothelial cancer. Sequencing used immunoSEQ multiplex PCR; TCRdb keeps in-frame clones, though not all of them. The sample lists tens of thousands of clones, about 85% seen once, with approximately 7.7% in the top ten. The specimen comprised PBMCs, sampled around atezolizumab (anti-PD-L1) treatment. Receptors were obtained from a man aged 55-75 years with urothelial cancer. Each CDR3 is given with its conserved first and last residue. The D gene is left open where the match is weak. Clone size is stated in some rows and not others, as once, few, many or a class when expanded.

cdr3_aa cdr3_nt v_call clone_size d_call j_call
CASSSRSGGASNTQYF TGTGCCAGCAGCTCCCGTAGCGGGGGAGCCTCGAATACGCAGTATTTT TRBV7-2 NA TRBD2 TRBJ2-3
CASSVGDRDATPLHF TGTGCCAGCAGCGTAGGGGACAGGGATGCCACACCCCTCCACTTT TRBV9 NA TRBD1 TRBJ1-6
CASSFLRGSYNEQFF TGTGCCAGCAGCTTTCTAAGGGGCTCCTACAATGAGCAGTTCTTC TRBV11-2 NA NA TRBJ2-1
CASSDRTGVNTGELFF TGTGCCAGCAGTGACCGGACAGGGGTGAACACCGGGGAGCTGTTTTTT TRBV6-1 NA TRBD1 TRBJ2-2
CASRYGTGVYYGYTF TGTGCCAGCAGGTATGGCACAGGGGTATACTATGGCTACACCTTC TRBV28 NA TRBD1 TRBJ1-2
CASSLSRETQYF TGCGCCAGCAGCTTGTCCCGAGAGACCCAGTACTTC TRBV5-1 NA NA TRBJ2-5
CASSQVQGREGGYTF TGCGCCAGCAGCCAAGTTCAAGGAAGGGAGGGTGGCTACACCTTC TRBV4-1 NA NA TRBJ1-2
CSANPWTSGSTETQYF TGCAGCGCAAATCCCTGGACTAGCGGGTCGACAGAGACCCAGTACTTC TRBV29-1 NA TRBD2 TRBJ2-5
CASSLAGGLAGMLF TGTGCCAGCAGCTTAGCGGGGGGGCTAGCGGGAATGCTCTTC TRBV7-2 NA TRBD2 TRBJ2-1
CASSTTAQEYGYTF TGTGCCAGTAGTACAACGGCTCAGGAATATGGCTACACCTTC TRBV19 NA NA TRBJ1-2
CAIRSPSSLEQYF TGTGCCATCAGAAGTCCTAGTTCCCTCGAGCAGTACTTC TRBV10-3 few NA TRBJ2-7
CASSSQGASAYGYTF TGTGCCAGCAGCTCACAGGGGGCGTCCGCCTATGGCTACACCTTC TRBV28 NA TRBD1 TRBJ1-2
CASSPTRGGANEQFF TGTGCCAGCAGCCCCACACGGGGGGGGGCGAATGAGCAGTTCTTC TRBV7-2 NA TRBD2 TRBJ2-1
CASSLVARGEDTQYF TGTGCCAGCAGCTTAGTTGCCCGGGGGGAGGATACGCAGTATTTT TRBV7-2 NA TRBD2 TRBJ2-3
CASSIVGGYEQYF TGTGCCAGTAGTATCGTCGGGGGGTACGAGCAGTACTTC TRBV19 NA TRBD2 TRBJ2-7
CASSYRGGPGDTQYF TGTGCCAGCAGTTACCGGGGGGGCCCGGGAGATACGCAGTATTTT TRBV13 NA TRBD2 TRBJ2-3
CASSISPVSYEQYF TGTGCCAGTAGTATCTCCCCGGTCTCCTACGAGCAGTACTTC TRBV19 few NA TRBJ2-7
CASSYSSVYNEQFF TGTGCCAGCAGTTACTCGAGCGTCTACAATGAGCAGTTCTTC TRBV6-6 NA NA TRBJ2-1
CARSPSTDTQYF TGTGCCAGAAGCCCGTCTACGGATACGCAGTATTTT TRBV5-3 NA NA TRBJ2-3
CAWSQEGEQFF TGTGCCTGGAGTCAGGAGGGTGAGCAGTTCTTC TRBV30 NA NA TRBJ2-1
CASSPRDATNEKLFF TGTGCCAGCTCCCCCAGGGATGCAACTAATGAAAAACTGTTTTTT TRBV18 NA NA TRBJ1-4
CASSITSGGESTQYF TGTGCCAGCAGCATTACTAGCGGGGGGGAAAGTACGCAGTATTTT TRBV7-2 NA TRBD2 TRBJ2-3
CASSQRLFSGAFF TGCGCCAGCAGCCAACGTCTCTTTTCAGGAGCTTTCTTT TRBV4-3 NA NA TRBJ1-1
CASTRTQGNQPQHF TGTGCCAGTACCAGAACACAGGGGAATCAGCCCCAGCATTTT TRBV19 NA TRBD1 TRBJ1-5
CASSLDRGKNIQYF TGTGCCAGCAGCTTAGACAGGGGCAAAAACATTCAGTACTTC TRBV7-2 once TRBD1 TRBJ2-4
CASKTGQMDTGELFF TGTGCCAGTAAGACAGGGCAAATGGACACCGGGGAGCTGTTTTTT TRBV19 NA TRBD1 TRBJ2-2
CSVESARGGPGEQYF TGCAGCGTTGAATCAGCACGCGGGGGGCCCGGCGAGCAGTACTTC TRBV29-1 NA TRBD2 TRBJ2-7
CASSGPNRQGSYNEQFF TGTGCCAGCAGTGGCCCTAATCGACAGGGCTCCTACAATGAGCAGTTCTTC TRBV2 NA TRBD1 TRBJ2-1
CASSLAGRGQDGYTF TGTGCCAGCAGCTTAGCTGGCAGGGGGCAGGATGGCTACACCTTC TRBV11-1 NA TRBD1 TRBJ1-2
CASGLFSTGGYEQYF TGTGCTAGTGGTTTGTTTTCGACAGGGGGCTACGAGCAGTACTTC TRBV12-5 NA TRBD1 TRBJ2-7
CASKGGLETQYF TGTGCCAGCAAGGGGGGGTTGGAGACCCAGTACTTC TRBV28 few NA TRBJ2-5
CASSIAGTGRTNYGYTF TGTGCCAGTAGTATAGCCGGGACAGGGCGCACTAACTATGGCTACACCTTC TRBV19 NA TRBD1 TRBJ1-2
CASSPGQGGGYTF TGCGCCAGCAGTCCCGGACAGGGGGGAGGCTACACCTTC TRBV5-1 NA TRBD1 TRBJ1-2
CAWRNRDRDGYTF TGTGCCTGGAGGAACCGGGACAGGGATGGCTACACCTTC TRBV30 NA TRBD1 TRBJ1-2
CASSIAGGPTDTQYF TGTGCCAGCAGCATAGCGGGGGGGCCGACAGATACGCAGTATTTT TRBV2 NA TRBD2 TRBJ2-3
CASSHGQGLYEQYF TGCGCCAGCAGCCACGGACAGGGTCTCTACGAGCAGTACTTC TRBV5-1 NA TRBD1 TRBJ2-7
CASSATLGTGRAYEQYF TGTGCCAGTAGTGCTACCCTAGGGACAGGGAGAGCCTACGAGCAGTACTTC TRBV19 NA TRBD1 TRBJ2-7
CASSIGTGGVKLFF TGTGCCAGCAGCATCGGGACAGGGGGCGTAAAACTGTTTTTT TRBV7-9 NA TRBD1 TRBJ1-4
CASSLNGVVRGGGYTF TGTGCCAGCAGTTTGAATGGGGTGGTGAGGGGAGGTGGCTACACCTTC TRBV28 NA NA TRBJ1-2
CASSEGDRINEKLFF TGTGCCAGCAGCGAGGGGGACAGGATTAATGAAAAACTGTTTTTT TRBV9 NA TRBD1 TRBJ1-4